Sequencing of this T cell receptor beta chain was carried out in a study of cytomegalovirus exposure and HLA in healthy donors (dated by TCRdb to about 2017). About the study as a whole: In an earlier analysis of about 560 of the donors, 276 Gb of sequence data and approximately 120 million unique TCR beta sequences from roughly 200 million T cells were reported. An early release covering approximately 600 HLA-typed donors comprised about 300 gigabases of sequencing data and 85 million or so unique TCR sequences. All discovery cohort repertoires had been generated using a single sequencing platform. Among about 370 genotyped donors of the cohort, an average of around 250,000 unique TCR beta nucleotide sequences was sequenced per donor, of which about 18% were non-productive. The study aimed to test whether signatures of past pathogen exposure could be identified by cataloging public T cell receptors. Among the roughly 370 genotyped donors, around 81% belonged to the genetic ancestry cluster associated with self-reported Caucasian donors. To predict cytomegalovirus infection status, the study combined high-throughput TCR immunosequencing, statistical association of individual TCRs with disease status, and machine learning. Donor age, sex, ethnicity and CMV serostatus were compiled together with the repertoire data. The number of donors typed differed by locus, with 629-630 for A, B, C, DRB1 and DQB1, more than 500 for DQA1, under 610 for DPA1, and 472 for DPB1. The later analysis used no new phenotypic data to find candidate immune exposures, relying instead on TCR beta sequences and their occurrence across donors. The T cell repertoires of several hundred subjects were profiled by immunosequencing and related to cytomegalovirus serostatus. Genome-wide SNP genotypes for about 65% of the roughly 670 donors were used in a later genetic analysis, which treated that subset as a discovery cohort. Besides the first cohort of 500 to 700 subjects, a separate validation cohort made up of 120 or so different subjects was used. To study patterns of TCR occurrence, a later analysis re-analyzed previously published TCR beta repertoires from around 700 donors and added high-resolution HLA genotyping. To decide whether each TCR beta V gene segment behaved as functional or pseudogenic, an earlier analysis of 587 of the donors relied on high-throughput TCR beta sequencing. Because of strong linkage in the cohort, five DR-DQ haplotypes were treated as single units for association and clustering. HLA typing included class I and class II loci at four-digit resolution. Broad study findings and their caveats: At a false discovery rate of 0.05, a later analysis linked 15,000 to 20,000 TCR beta sequences to specific HLA alleles. The cohort was sequenced for TCR beta chains only, and without alpha or paired-chain data the features that could be detected were limited. In a later genetic analysis, a missense DCLRE1C variant was associated with V-gene and J-gene trimming of TCR beta chains, and the association was replicated in an independent cohort. Correlated functional status among segregating V segments might be attributable to linkage disequilibrium, but an unknown experimental factor could not be ruled out. The presence/absence analyses assumed that sequencing depth was roughly uniform across donors, and that assumption may not be true. Most TCR sequences were observed very rarely across donors, whereas some public TCRs were present in many individuals. Immune exposure information for the cohort was limited to CMV serostatus. According to the authors, the approach could potentially be generalized to other disease states and immunological phenotypes. According to a later genetic analysis, donors in an Asian-associated ancestry cluster had fewer N-insertions in productive TCRs than the approximately 700-donor mean. A further reported finding was that TCR beta sequences accurately predicted the HLA-A and HLA-B alleles for most subjects in the first cohort. A group of highly shared sequence variants was considered likely to be a technical artifact of the sequencing pipeline. The study listed over 150 TCR beta chains as associated with cytomegalovirus. A later analysis reported that several top co-occurrence clusters appeared linked to parvovirus B19, influenza, CMV and Epstein-Barr virus. In vitro tests confirmed that a few of the cytomegalovirus-associated TCR beta chains recognize cytomegalovirus antigens. In a later analysis, HLA-associated TCR beta chains showed more clonal expansion and lower generation probabilities than non-associated chains that were equally common. A later analysis found that most CMV-associated TCR beta chains appeared HLA-restricted, with HLA associations seemingly driven largely by CMV exposure. According to a later analysis, TCR association rates differed among HLA loci, with DRB1 alleles showing the most associated TCRs and HLA-C alleles showing the fewest. Because some donors lacked HLA typing at each locus, the association tests relied only on the typed subset. In both the original and validation cohorts, the classifier was reported to diagnose cytomegalovirus status with high specificity and sensitivity. In an earlier analysis of fewer than 750 of the donors, most TCR beta V segments were observed in productive rearrangements about 87% or about 30% of the time, broadly matching IMGT annotations. When HLA alleles, especially DR and DQ, strongly co-occurred, attributing TCR associations to individual alleles was difficult. The earlier analysis of approximately 560 of the donors excluded approximately 15 rarely observed V segments, including chromosome 9 orphons, because counts were too low.

Concerning this clone itself: Its antigen is still unknown. One base away there is no much larger clone; base qualities are not given.

The cohort consisted of approximately 690 healthy bone marrow donors. Cohort members were all nominally healthy when sampled, although unrecorded immune exposures were likely present. The donor tested CMV seropositive, placing the donor among the 289 seropositive members of the cohort. Every donor gave a peripheral blood sample, and the peripheral blood mononuclear cells from that sample were used for TCR beta sequencing. The Qiagen DNeasy Blood Extraction Kit was used to extract genomic DNA from the blood cell samples. The method was the immunoSEQ multiplex PCR assay. The multiplex PCR relied on a mix of 60 forward primers for TCR Vbeta segments and 13 reverse primers for TCR Jbeta segments. A multiplex PCR assay on genomic DNA amplified the CDR3 region of rearranged TCR beta genes. The amplified TCR beta libraries were sequenced on the Illumina HiSeq System as 87-base-pair reads. In the paper's pipeline: In a later analysis, 70 million to 95 million unique TCR beta chains were counted across the roughly 610 repertoires, and around 10 million of these chains were shared by at least two donors. Raw reads were error-corrected and collapsed into unique sequences by a nearest-neighbor algorithm in which closely related sequences were merged to remove PCR and sequencing errors. V, D and J gene segments were assigned by aligning CDR3 sequences to IMGT reference sequences. For a sequence to be retained, a match of at least six nucleotides was required to both a V gene segment and a J gene segment. Rearrangements were called productive when the CDR3 lacked stop codons and stayed in frame with V and J; all others were non-productive. CDR3 was defined by IMGT convention, running from the second conserved V-encoded cysteine to the conserved J-encoded phenylalanine. The earlier analysis of some 600 of the donors excluded sequences that lacked an unambiguous match to a single V gene segment. In an earlier analysis of several hundred of the donors, V segments were called functional above 56.7% productive rearrangements and were called segregating when the between-donor standard deviation exceeded 5%. A statistical classification framework was developed to diagnose cytomegalovirus status using the catalog of TCR beta chain sequences. A later analysis assigned V and J genes by comparing TCR nucleotide sequences with IMGT/GENE-DB human TR gene sequences. Using the TCRdist pipeline, a later analysis assigned CDR3 sequences along with most-parsimonious VDJ recombination scenarios. In a later analysis, every TCR beta chain was defined by the combination of its CDR3 amino acid sequence and its V-gene family, and reads without a unique V-gene family were dropped. To address suspected cross-contamination and a sequencing artifact, a later analysis removed approximately 600 highly shared, low-generation-probability nucleotide sequences. In a later analysis, a clonal expansion index for each public chain was calculated from normalized within-repertoire ranks of inferred template counts. A later analysis computed generation probabilities with a VDJ recombination model fitted to out-of-frame rearrangements, and checked the results against IGoR. A later analysis scored TCR-TCR, TCR-HLA and TCR-CMV co-occurrence with hypergeometric tests, applying a repertoire-size bias correction to TCR pairs. False discovery rates were estimated in a later analysis by permuting HLA or CMV assignments 20 times. In a later analysis, co-occurring TCRs were grouped using DBSCAN, with TCRdist sequence similarity added in when clustering inside HLA-allele-positive subsets. Co-occurrence clustering excluded repertoires with fewer than 30,000 or more than 120,000 public chains, plus five with anomalous nucleotide sharing. The source is immuneACCESS, and TCRdb retained only in-frame sequences with V and J called. Part of the clones is not carried over; for the studies checked, unresolved V genes explain less than half of this, and the remainder is unexplained. The D gene and trimming were derived from the DNA, and the V and J assignments and clone size from that table. The sample yields over 90,000 clones; roughly four fifths were counted once. The ten largest make up under 5.5% of the sample.

The clonotype was recovered from a man aged 35-49 years in good health and CMV-seropositive. What was sequenced was PBMCs.

DNA sequence: TGTGCCAGCAGCACCGGGGGGGGCACAGATACGCAGTATTTT. The translation is CASSTGGGTDTQYF. The chain joins TRBV9 to TRBJ2-3; 8 nucleotides in the junction match TRBD2. The CDR3 goes from the cysteine to the phenylalanine over 14 residues. The kept DNA is CDR3 alone, 42 bases in frame from the first base. V loses 4 bases at its end and J loses 1 base; junction bases beyond the gene matches: 2. The CDR1 and CDR2 encoded by the germline V gene are SGDLS and YYNGEE.